This note documents a single TCR beta chain sequence. The antigen is unknown. The CDR3 sequence is 15 residues long. The V gene lost 2 bases and the J gene lost 6 bases, with 14 bases spanning the gap. CDR1 and CDR2 from the germline V gene are MNHEY and SMNVEV (reference sequence). These data are taken from a study of cytomegalovirus exposure and HLA in healthy donors. About the study: Genotyping showed roughly 86% of 350 to 400 donors falling in the Caucasian-associated ancestry cluster. Overall study findings and caveats: In a later analysis, compared with equally common non-associated chains, HLA-associated beta chains were more expanded. DRB1 showed the most TCR associations and HLA-C the fewest in a later analysis, as rates varied by HLA locus.

In the PCR, 60 Vbeta and 13 Jbeta primers were used. Repertoires were generated with immunoSEQ multiplex PCR, while TCRdb's copy carries only in-frame clones and drops some. The top ten hold over 2.5% of the sample, which has fewer than 120,000 clones, about 80% seen once. This sequence originates from a woman aged 60-70 years in good health and CMV-seropositive. This chain links TRBV27 with TRBJ2-1, with D possibly being TRBD2 (5 bases). Sequencing was done on a sample of PBMCs. The CDR3 DNA reads as TGTGCCAGCAGTTTAGACTACACTACCTCCAATGAGCAGTTCTTC. As protein: CASSLDYTTSNEQFF.